The 16 T cell receptor beta chains below were found in one sample sequenced in a study of monozygotic twins with inflammatory bowel disease. TCRdb reprocessed the 5' RACE reads; each CDR3 protein has one entry and no DNA is given. The sample data list about 160,000 distinct CDR3 sequences. The sequencing input was blood. These receptors all stem from a human donor with ulcerative colitis or Crohn's disease, or a healthy co-twin of an affected twin (not recorded which).

This chain links TRBV20-1 with TRBJ2-3. The CDR3 is 14 amino acids. Looked up from germline, CDR1 is DFQATT and CDR2 is SNEGSKA (reference sequence). CDR3 region: CSARDLLSTDTQYF.

The J gene is TRBJ2-5, the V gene TRBV7-9; TCRdb returns TRBD1, unconfirmable since there is no DNA. The CDR3 sequence is 17 residues long. Germline V gene sequence: CDR1 SEHNR, CDR2 FQNEAQ (reference sequence). CDR3 loop: CASSLALSGTAQETQYF. The whole variable domain, remainder taken from reference TRBV7-9 and TRBJ2-5, is DTGVSQNPRHKITKRGQNVTFRCDPISEHNRLYWYRQTLGQGPEFLTYFQNEAQLEKSRLLSDRFSAERPKGSFSTLEIQRTEQGDSAMYLCASSLALSGTAQETQYFGPGTRLLVL.

The V and J genes are TRBV7-3 and TRBJ2-2; the TRBD1 assignment by TCRdb is unverifiable without DNA. The germline V gene encodes CDR1 SGHTA and CDR2 FQGTGA. The CDR3 runs 15 residues. The CDR3 sequence is CASSQRKGVGGELFF.

The chain carries TRBV5-1 and TRBJ2-7; as DNA is missing, the TRBD1 call by TCRdb cannot be tested. The CDR3 is 15 amino acids. Germline CDR1 reads SGHRS; CDR2 reads YFSETQ. The CDR3 sequence: CASSLSQGPGYEQYF.

The chain combines TRBV5-1 with TRBJ1-1; TCRdb picks TRBD1, but there is no DNA to check that call. This CDR3 region has 16 residues. Germline CDR1 reads SGHRS; CDR2 reads YFSETQ. The CDR3 sequence is CASSVQGAGVSTEAFF.

The chain is built from TRBV4-2 and TRBJ2-2. This CDR3 spans 13 amino acids. Germline V gene sequence: CDR1 LGHNA, CDR2 YNFKEQ. Here the CDR3 reads CASSLALVGELFF.

This chain uses TRBV5-1 with TRBJ2-4; lacking DNA, the TRBD1 call made by TCRdb goes unchecked. The CDR3 has 15 amino acids. The germline V gene has CDR1 SGHRS and CDR2 YFSETQ. Here the CDR3 reads CASRIDRGDQNIQYF.

The chain is built from TRBV20-1 and TRBJ2-6; there is no DNA to check the TCRdb D call of TRBD1. This CDR3 has 19 residues. CDR1 and CDR2 from the germline V gene are DFQATT and SNEGSKA (reference sequence). CDR3 in amino acids: CSARDLLGQGPSGANVLTF.

The genes are TRBV6-5 and TRBJ2-3; TCRdb outputs TRBD2, but without DNA this stays unchecked. From germline, CDR1 is MNHEY and CDR2 SVGAGI. CDR3 length: 16 residues. The CDR3 protein is CASSYSTSGSTDTQYF.

This sequence joins TRBV18 and TRBJ2-7; absent DNA, TCRdb's TRBD1 call cannot be checked. This CDR3 region has 19 residues. Germline V gene lookup returns CDR1 KGHSH and CDR2 LQKENI. CDR3 sequence: CASSPPKQGAGRISYEQYF.

The rearrangement links TRBV20-1 to TRBJ2-5. The germline V gene encodes CDR1 DFQATT and CDR2 SNEGSKA (reference sequence). This CDR3 contains 12 residues. CDR3: CSAGEFQETQYF.

V usage is TRBV24-1 and J usage is TRBJ2-7; TCRdb indicates TRBD1, and absent DNA this call remains unverified. Germline V CDR1 and CDR2: KGHDR, SFDVKD. The CDR3 sequence is 12 residues long. CDR3 loop: CATSKTGIEQYF.

This chain joins TRBV3-1 and TRBJ2-5; the D call from TCRdb, TRBD1, cannot be confirmed without DNA. Germline V CDR1 and CDR2: LGHDT, YNNKEL (reference sequence). This CDR3 spans 12 amino acids. The CDR3 here is CASIDSRQTQYF.

V usage is TRBV7-9 and J usage is TRBJ2-7; there is no DNA to check the TCRdb D call of TRBD1. The CDR3 length is 17 residues. Germline values: CDR1 SEHNR, CDR2 FQNEAQ (reference sequence). CDR3: CASSLAPRGGVAYEQYF.

The chain uses TRBV11-2 and TRBJ1-6; with no DNA, the TCRdb D assignment of TRBD1 cannot be verified. The CDR3 is 15 amino acids. The germline V gene has CDR1 SGHAT and CDR2 FQNNGV. CDR3: CASSLGWGPNSPLHF.

The rearrangement uses TRBV6-1 and TRBJ2-7; TCRdb selects TRBD2, and the lack of DNA leaves this call unchecked. The length of the CDR3 is 15 residues. Germline V gives CDR1 MNHNS, CDR2 SASEGT. This CDR3 reads CASGISGTSSYEQYF.